These 32 T cell receptor beta chains came from one sample sequenced in a study of graft-versus-host responses after intestinal transplantation. Measured with immunoSEQ multiplex PCR; TCRdb has only the in-frame clones, and not every one. The sample holds roughly 80,000 clones, about nine tenths seen once. These receptors' targets are unknown. The sequences come from unstimulated CD8+ T cells sorted from spleen or lymph node cells, collected before transplant. These receptor sequences come from a human donor who was the organ donor for an intestinal transplant.

Note on this clone: Sequence at one end of the junction differs from germline and may be a read error. The chain employs TRBV6-1 and TRBJ1-5; 7 nucleotides agree with TRBD1. Germline CDR1 MNHNS, CDR2 SASEGT. The CDR3 runs to 14 residues. The CDR3 loop is CAISTGDINQPQHF. The CDR3 nucleotides are TGTGCCATCAGTACAGGGGACATCAATCAGCCCCAGCATTTT.

CDR3 in DNA: TGTGCCAGCGGGTGGAACTCCTACAATGAGCAGTTCTTC. This sequence encodes CASGWNSYNEQFF. The chain carries TRBV6-5 and TRBJ2-1; no reliable D call. CDR1 and CDR2 (germline): MNHEY, SVGAGI. CDR3 size: 13 residues. V dropped 8 bases and J dropped 0 bases, with 8 bases sitting between them.

The chain carries TRBV6-1 and TRBJ2-7; 11 nucleotides match TRBD2. The germline V gene has CDR1 MNHNS and CDR2 SASEGT. The CDR3 covers 13 residues. V was pared by 4 bases and J by 7 bases, with 3 bases of the junction left unmatched. The CDR3 nucleotides are TGTGCCAGCAGTGTTAGCGGGGGGGAAGAGCAGTACTTC. Translation gives CASSVSGGEEQYF.

The chain links TRBV6-1 to TRBJ2-4; 11 nucleotides line up with TRBD1. CDR3 length: 18 residues. Germline loops: CDR1 MNHNS, CDR2 SASEGT. Trimming at V came to 2 bases and at J to 0 bases, leaving 6 bases not matched to a gene. The CDR3 reads CASSERDRGLRAKNIQYF. CDR3 DNA sequence: TGTGCCAGCAGTGAACGGGACAGGGGGTTGCGAGCCAAAAACATTCAGTACTTC.

This chain links TRBV6-5 with TRBJ2-7; no firm D call. The germline CDR1 and CDR2 sequences are MNHEY and SVGAGI. There are 12 residues in the CDR3. V lost 3 bases and J lost 6, with 9 bases in between. This CDR3 reads CASSYDSLEQYF. The CDR3 DNA sequence: TGTGCCAGCAGTTATGACTCGCTCGAGCAGTACTTC.

The chain has TRBV7-2 and TRBJ1-3; D is possibly TRBD1 (6 bases). V was trimmed by 1 base and J by 2 bases, leaving 9 bases between them. Germline V gives CDR1 SGHTA, CDR2 FQGNSA. CDR3 length: 15 amino acids. In DNA, the CDR3 is TGTGCCAGCAGCTTAGTGGCAGGGGCTGGAAACACCATATATTTT. This codes for CASSLVAGAGNTIYF.

The chain uses TRBV11-3 and TRBJ2-5; the match to TRBD2 covers 7 bases. Germline CDR1 reads SGHNT; CDR2 reads YENEEA. Trimming cost V 3 bases and J 4 bases; bases outside gene matches: 20. This CDR3 is built from 19 residues. Here the CDR3 reads CASSFAPSSGRWGGETQYF. The CDR3 nucleotides read TGTGCCAGCAGCTTCGCCCCGTCAAGCGGACGGTGGGGGGGAGAGACCCAGTACTTC.

This chain joins TRBV6-4 and TRBJ2-1; possibly TRBD2 for D (6 bases). Germline assignment: CDR1 MRHNA and CDR2 SNTAGT. This CDR3 has 16 residues. Trimming stripped 0 bases from V and 9 bases from J, with 18 bases between. CDR3 sequence (DNA): TGTGCCAGCAGTGACTCTGTCGACCTCTCGCGGGGTGAGCAGTTCTTC. Protein product: CASSDSVDLSRGEQFF.

For the CDR3, the DNA is TGTGCCTGGAGTGGACTGGGAATGAACACTGAAGCTTTCTTT. Translated, it gives CAWSGLGMNTEAFF. The chain links TRBV30 to TRBJ1-1, with D uncertain. Trimming took 1 base from V and 0 from J, leaving 9 bases between them. The germline gives CDR1 GTSNPN, CDR2 SVGIG (reference sequence). The CDR3 is 14 residues long.

V gene TRBV7-9 combines with J gene TRBJ1-1, with D possibly matching TRBD1 (5 bases). From germline, CDR1 is SEHNR and CDR2 FQNEAQ (reference sequence). Trimming removed 6 bases from V and 4 bases from J, with 15 bases in between. The CDR3 loop spans 14 amino acids. CDR3 amino acids: CASRLGGGFTEAFF. The DNA for the CDR3 is TGTGCCAGCAGACTTGGTGGGGGGTTCACTGAAGCTTTCTTT.

This rearrangement joins TRBV7-3 to TRBJ2-3, with 11 bases that match TRBD2. J lost 0 bases, V lost 6 bases, and 2 bases had no gene match. CDR1 and CDR2 from the germline V gene are SGHTA and FQGTGA. There are 15 residues in the CDR3. CDR3 DNA: TGTGCCAGCAGTCCTAGCGGGGGGAGCACAGATACGCAGTATTTT. Encoded protein: CASSPSGGSTDTQYF. Drawing the rest from reference TRBV7-3 and TRBJ2-3, the complete variable domain is GAGVSQTPSNKVTEKGKYVELRCDPISGHTALYWYRQSLGQGPEFLIYFQGTGAADDSGLPNDRFFAVRPEGSVSTLKIQRTERGDSAVYLCASSPSGGSTDTQYFGPGTRLTVL.

V gene TRBV2 combines with J gene TRBJ2-7, with D unresolved. CDR1 is SNHLY, CDR2 FYNNEI, per germline. The length of the CDR3 is 13 residues. With 5 bases removed from V and 3 bases from J, the gap between germline ends came to 11 bases. DNA for the CDR3: TGTGCCAGCAGTCAGCAATCTGGCTACGAGCAGTACTTC. Translation gives CASSQQSGYEQYF.

There are a few counts of this clone. This chain links TRBV5-1 with TRBJ2-1, with D possibly matching TRBD1 (5 bases). The CDR3 runs to 15 residues. Deletions cut 0 bases from V and 0 bases from J, with 7 bases between. Per the germline V gene, CDR1 is SGHRS and CDR2 is YFSETQ. CDR3 in DNA: TGCGCCAGCAGCTTGGACCAGGGCTCCTACAATGAGCAGTTCTTC. This translates into CASSLDQGSYNEQFF.

The chain uses TRBV4-1 and TRBJ2-1, with 11 bases identical to TRBD2. J was trimmed by 6 bases and V by 7 bases; bases with no gene match: 8. This CDR3 has 15 amino acids. Germline values: CDR1 MGHRA, CDR2 YSYEKL. The CDR3 DNA is TGCGCCAGCACCCGAGTAGCGGGGGGGGGCAATGAGCAGTTCTTC. Residues: CASTRVAGGGNEQFF.

The V call is TRBV7-9, the J call TRBJ1-2, with unresolved D. V was shortened by 5 bases and J by 6 bases, with 16 bases between the two germline ends. In germline, CDR1 is SEHNR, CDR2 FQNEAQ (reference sequence). CDR3 size: 14 residues. The CDR3 here is CASSRGRRTHGYTF. DNA for the CDR3: TGTGCCAGCAGCCGAGGACGGCGAACCCATGGCTACACCTTC. Full variable domain (outside the CDR3, taken from reference TRBV7-9 and TRBJ1-2): DTGVSQNPRHKITKRGQNVTFRCDPISEHNRLYWYRQTLGQGPEFLTYFQNEAQLEKSRLLSDRFSAERPKGSFSTLEIQRTEQGDSAMYLCASSRGRRTHGYTFGSGTRLTVV.

This chain links TRBV4-1 with TRBJ1-5; D is uncertain. The CDR3 contains 16 residues. Germline V gene data show CDR1 as MGHRA and CDR2 as YSYEKL. The V and J ends lost 0 bases and 7 bases respectively, with 16 bases between them. CDR3 in amino acids: CASSQDLSGIVQPQHF. The CDR3 bases are TGCGCCAGCAGCCAAGATCTTTCCGGTATAGTCCAGCCCCAGCATTTT.

The chain recombines TRBV20-1 with TRBJ1-2, with TRBD1 matching 8 bases. Germline values: CDR1 DFQATT, CDR2 SNEGSKA (reference sequence). The CDR3 runs 11 residues. In nucleotides, the CDR3 is TGCGGACAGGGATCTGACTATGGCTACACCTTC. It is translated as CGQGSDYGYTF.

The V call is TRBV19, the J call TRBJ1-5, with D perhaps matching TRBD1 (5 bases). Trimming pared 5 bases from V and 13 bases from J, leaving 15 bases between. The CDR3 spans 12 residues. From germline, CDR1 is LNHDA and CDR2 SQIVND (reference sequence). The CDR3 sequence: CASSPRRGNQHF. The DNA for the CDR3 is TGTGCCAGTAGTCCCCGTCGGGGGAATCAGCATTTT.

This clone was seen only once. The rearrangement joins TRBV6-5 to TRBJ2-1, with D maybe TRBD1 (5 bases). Germline lookup yields CDR1 MNHEY and CDR2 SVGAGI. CDR3 size: 13 residues. Deletions cut 4 bases from V and 6 bases from J, with 10 bases between. DNA for the CDR3: TGTGCCAGCAGTTTGGACCAGGGCAATGAGCAGTTCTTC. Its protein is CASSLDQGNEQFF.

The chain employs TRBV29-1 and TRBJ2-1, with TRBD1 matching 8 bases. This CDR3 has 14 residues. The V segment lost 6 bases and the J segment 5 bases; nucleotides outside the gene matches: 9. The germline gives CDR1 SQVTM, CDR2 ANQGSEA. CDR3 region: CSVVGGQENNEQFF. CDR3 DNA: TGCAGCGTCGTTGGGGGACAGGAAAACAATGAGCAGTTCTTC.

This chain links TRBV7-9 with TRBJ1-2, with 7 bases fitting TRBD1. The CDR3 is made up of 15 amino acids. V lost 4 bases, J lost 4 bases, and 9 bases stayed unmatched. Germline assignment: CDR1 SEHNR and CDR2 FQNEAQ (reference sequence). The CDR3 loop reads CASSSEGQFLYGYTF. In DNA form, the CDR3 reads TGTGCCAGCAGCTCCGAGGGACAGTTCCTCTATGGCTACACCTTC.

J is TRBJ2-7 and V is TRBV7-8, with 7 bases lining up with TRBD1. V dropped 8 bases and J dropped 5; count of bases not matched to a gene: 6. This CDR3 spans 12 amino acids. Germline V gives CDR1 SGHVS, CDR2 FQNEAQ. CDR3 protein: CASAGTDDEQYF. The CDR3 DNA reads TGTGCCAGCGCTGGGACAGACGACGAGCAGTACTTC.

CDR3 sequence: CATEATGLRGQPQHF. The CDR3 bases are TGTGCCACCGAGGCGACAGGGCTTCGGGGTCAGCCCCAGCATTTT. The chain joins TRBV6-6 to TRBJ1-5; 7 positions agree with TRBD1. Germline V gene data show CDR1 as MNHNY and CDR2 as SVGAGI (reference sequence). The CDR3 spans 15 residues. V dropped 10 bases and J dropped 6; count of bases not matched to a gene: 15.

V usage is TRBV14 and J usage is TRBJ1-1; the D gene is possibly TRBD1 (6 bases). The CDR3 sequence is 19 residues long. The V gene's germline CDR1 is SGHDN and CDR2 FVKESK. Trimming removed 3 bases at V and 0 bases at J, with 23 bases between. The CDR3 loop reads CASSHHQSVHRDMNTEAFF. CDR3 DNA sequence: TGTGCCAGCAGCCACCACCAATCTGTTCACAGGGATATGAACACTGAAGCTTTCTTT. The full variable domain, in which reference TRBV14 and TRBJ1-1 provide the parts outside the CDR3, is EAGVTQFPSHSVIEKGQTVTLRCDPISGHDNLYWYRRVMGKEIKFLLHFVKESKQDESGMPNNRFLAERTGGTYSTLKVQPAELEDSGVYFCASSHHQSVHRDMNTEAFFGQGTRLTVV.

This chain joins TRBV4-1 and TRBJ2-2, with D unclear. The CDR3 length is 13 residues. V shed 4 bases and J shed 7 bases, with 10 bases lying between them. Germline CDR1 MGHRA, CDR2 YSYEKL. CDR3 sequence: CASSRKEGGELFF. CDR3 DNA sequence: TGCGCCAGCAGCCGGAAGGAAGGCGGGGAGCTGTTTTTT.

This clone was seen once. The V call is TRBV13, the J call TRBJ1-1; D is perhaps TRBD1 (5 bases). This CDR3 has 15 amino acids. V shed 0 bases and J shed 5 bases, with 13 bases lying between them. Germline values: CDR1 PRHDT, CDR2 FYEKMQ (reference sequence). The CDR3 loop reads CASSLGLQGGTEAFF. In DNA, the CDR3 is TGTGCCAGCAGCTTAGGCCTCCAGGGAGGGACTGAAGCTTTCTTT.

J is TRBJ1-2 and V is TRBV27, with a weak D call TRBD1 (5 bases). The CDR3 has 13 residues. Germline V gene lookup returns CDR1 MNHEY and CDR2 SMNVEV (reference sequence). V was cut by 11 bases and J by 4 bases, with 17 bases left in between. CDR3 sequence (DNA): TGTGCCGCAGGGCACGGGGTCTCCTATGGCTACACCTTC. Its protein is CAAGHGVSYGYTF.

The rearrangement joins TRBV5-1 to TRBJ2-7; tentatively, D is TRBD1 (5 bases). The CDR3 covers 15 residues. CDR1 and CDR2 from the germline V gene are SGHRS and YFSETQ. The germline V and J ends were trimmed by 1 base and 3 bases, with 14 bases remaining between them. The CDR3 DNA reads TGCGCCAGCAGCTTGTTCCCGTCTGACAGCTACGAGCAGTACTTC. Amino acid sequence: CASSLFPSDSYEQYF.

The V gene is TRBV6-4, the J gene TRBJ2-3; no clear D. The CDR3 has 13 residues. Trimming took off 5 bases at V and 1 base at J, with 7 bases between the two ends. Per the germline V gene, CDR1 is MRHNA and CDR2 is SNTAGT. The CDR3 nucleotides are TGTGCCAGCAGTATCGAGGGCACAGATACGCAGTATTTT. It encodes CASSIEGTDTQYF.

The chain combines TRBV28 with TRBJ1-2; no reliable D call. Trimming removed 7 bases at V and 0 bases at J, with 15 bases between. The CDR3 loop spans 15 amino acids. Germline V gene sequence: CDR1 MDHEN, CDR2 SYDVKM. The CDR3: CASKIQSSTNYGYTF. DNA for the CDR3: TGTGCCAGCAAAATTCAGAGTTCTACTAACTATGGCTACACCTTC.

This clone was seen once. The rearrangement links TRBV11-3 to TRBJ1-1, with TRBD1 matching over 7 bases. V was pared by 4 bases and J by 7 bases, with 12 bases of the junction left unmatched. This CDR3 contains 15 residues. Germline values: CDR1 SGHNT, CDR2 YENEEA. The CDR3 protein is CASSSYSGTEGEAFF. Written as DNA, the CDR3 is TGTGCCAGCAGCTCCTACTCCGGGACAGAAGGTGAAGCTTTCTTT. Supplemented by reference TRBV11-3 and TRBJ1-1, the full variable domain reads EAGVVQSPRYKIIEKKQPVAFWCNPISGHNTLYWYLQNLGQGPELLIRYENEEAVDDSQLPKDRFSAERLKGVDSTLKIQPAELGDSAVYLCASSSYSGTEGEAFFGQGTRLTVV.

CDR3 in DNA: TGCGCCAGCAGCCAAGTAGGAGGCTACGAGCAGTACTTC. Translating it yields CASSQVGGYEQYF. The rearrangement joins TRBV4-1 to TRBJ2-7, with D perhaps matching TRBD2 (5 bases). CDR1 is MGHRA and CDR2 is YSYEKL in the germline V gene. The V and J ends lost 1 base and 3 bases respectively, with 7 bases between them. This CDR3 region has 13 residues.